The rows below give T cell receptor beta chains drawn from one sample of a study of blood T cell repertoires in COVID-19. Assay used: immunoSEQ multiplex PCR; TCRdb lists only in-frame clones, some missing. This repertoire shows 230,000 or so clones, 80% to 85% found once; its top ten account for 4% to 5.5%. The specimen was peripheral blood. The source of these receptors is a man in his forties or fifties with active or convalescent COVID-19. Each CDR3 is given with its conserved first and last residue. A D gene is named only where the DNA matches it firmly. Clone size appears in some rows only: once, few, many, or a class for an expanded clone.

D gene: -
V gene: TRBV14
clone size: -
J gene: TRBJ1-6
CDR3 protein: CASSPRLDSPLHF
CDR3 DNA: TGTGCCAGCAGCCCCAGACTCGATTCACCCCTCCACTTT

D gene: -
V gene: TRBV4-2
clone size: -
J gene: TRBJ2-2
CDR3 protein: CASSQPTARGTLGTGELFF
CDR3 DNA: TGTGCCAGCAGCCAACCAACTGCAAGGGGCACCCTCGGGACCGGGGAGCTGTTTTTT

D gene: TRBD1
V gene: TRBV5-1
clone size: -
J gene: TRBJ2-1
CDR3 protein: CASSPLGGPSGYNEQFF
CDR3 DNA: TGCGCCAGCAGCCCTCTAGGGGGCCCCTCTGGGTACAATGAGCAGTTCTTC

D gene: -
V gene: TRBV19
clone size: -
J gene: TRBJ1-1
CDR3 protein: CASSIGWSEAFF
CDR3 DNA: TGTGCCAGTAGTATAGGTTGGAGTGAAGCTTTCTTT

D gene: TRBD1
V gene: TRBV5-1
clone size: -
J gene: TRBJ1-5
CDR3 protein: CASSPSGQDQPQHF
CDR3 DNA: TGCGCCAGCAGCCCATCTGGACAGGATCAGCCCCAGCATTTT

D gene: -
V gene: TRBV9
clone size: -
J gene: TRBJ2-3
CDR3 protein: CASAGEGGRTTDTQYF
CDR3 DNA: TGTGCCAGTGCCGGTGAGGGGGGGCGCACCACAGATACGCAGTATTTT

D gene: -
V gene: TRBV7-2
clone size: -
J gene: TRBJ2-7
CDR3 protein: CASSLGAGRYEQYF
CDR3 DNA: TGTGCCAGCAGCTTAGGGGCAGGCCGCTACGAGCAGTACTTC

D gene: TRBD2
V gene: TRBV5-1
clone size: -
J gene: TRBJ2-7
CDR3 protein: CASRATSGGEQYF
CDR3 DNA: TGCGCCAGCAGGGCAACTAGCGGGGGCGAGCAGTACTTC

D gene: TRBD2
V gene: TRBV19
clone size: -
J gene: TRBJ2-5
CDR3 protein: CASSILTSGGPETQYF
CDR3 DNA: TGTGCCAGTAGTATATTGACTAGCGGGGGGCCAGAGACCCAGTACTTC

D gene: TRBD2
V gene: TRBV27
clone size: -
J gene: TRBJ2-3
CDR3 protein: CASSSPTSGGVDTQYF
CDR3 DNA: TGTGCCAGCAGTTCCCCGACTAGCGGGGGGGTGGATACGCAGTATTTT

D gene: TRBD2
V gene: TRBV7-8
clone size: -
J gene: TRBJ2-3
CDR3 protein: CASRSGGDTDTQYF
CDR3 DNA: TGTGCCAGCAGAAGCGGGGGGGACACAGATACGCAGTATTTT

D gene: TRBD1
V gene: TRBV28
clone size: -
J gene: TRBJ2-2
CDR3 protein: CASTQGTGSTGELFF
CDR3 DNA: TGTGCCAGCACCCAAGGGACAGGATCGACCGGGGAGCTGTTTTTT

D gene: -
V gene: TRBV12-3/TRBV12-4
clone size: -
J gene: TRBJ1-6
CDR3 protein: CASSLAEAAPLHF
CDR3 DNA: TGTGCCAGCAGTTTAGCGGAGGCGGCACCCCTCCACTTT

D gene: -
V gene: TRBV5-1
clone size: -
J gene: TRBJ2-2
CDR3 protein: CASGPGQNTGELFF
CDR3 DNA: TGCGCCAGCGGCCCGGGACAGAACACCGGGGAGCTGTTTTTT

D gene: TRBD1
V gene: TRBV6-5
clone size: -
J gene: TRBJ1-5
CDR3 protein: CASRDRAPLNQPQHF
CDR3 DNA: TGTGCCAGCAGGGACAGGGCGCCTCTCAATCAGCCCCAGCATTTT

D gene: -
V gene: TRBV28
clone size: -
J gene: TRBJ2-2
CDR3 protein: CASTQGRTGELFF
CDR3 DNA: TGTGCCAGCACACAGGGTCGCACCGGGGAGCTGTTTTTT

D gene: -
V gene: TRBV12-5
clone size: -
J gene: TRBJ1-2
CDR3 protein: CASGSSTRSVGYTF
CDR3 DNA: TGTGCTAGTGGTTCATCAACCCGTTCGGTTGGCTACACCTTC

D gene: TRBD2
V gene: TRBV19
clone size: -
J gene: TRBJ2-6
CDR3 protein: CATSTSGPRSGANVLTF
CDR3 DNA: TGTGCCACCTCGACTAGCGGGCCCCGCTCTGGGGCCAACGTCCTGACTTTC

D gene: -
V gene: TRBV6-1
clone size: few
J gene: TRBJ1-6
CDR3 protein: CASSEALNESPLHF
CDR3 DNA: TGTGCCAGCAGTGAAGCGCTTAACGAGTCACCCCTCCACTTT

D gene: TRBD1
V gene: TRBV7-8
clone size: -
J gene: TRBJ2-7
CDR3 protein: CASSWRGQGAYEQYF
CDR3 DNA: TGTGCCAGCAGCTGGCGGGGACAGGGTGCCTACGAGCAGTACTTC

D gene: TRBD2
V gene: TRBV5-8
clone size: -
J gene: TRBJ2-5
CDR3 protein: CASRRGGVRETQYF
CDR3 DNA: TGTGCCTCGAGGAGGGGAGGGGTTCGGGAGACCCAGTACTTC

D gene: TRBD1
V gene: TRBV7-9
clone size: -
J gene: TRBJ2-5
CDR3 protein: CASSDDGRTGRQTQYF
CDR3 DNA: TGTGCCAGCAGCGACGATGGCCGGACAGGGAGACAGACCCAGTACTTC

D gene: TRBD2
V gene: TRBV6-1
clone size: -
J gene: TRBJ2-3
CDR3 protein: CASSGLAGGSTDTQYF
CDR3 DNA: TGTGCCAGCAGTGGACTAGCGGGGGGGAGCACAGATACGCAGTATTTT

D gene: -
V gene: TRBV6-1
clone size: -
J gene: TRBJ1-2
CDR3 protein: CASSEVRGDYGYTF
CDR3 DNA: TGTGCCAGCAGTGAAGTCCGGGGGGACTATGGCTACACCTTC

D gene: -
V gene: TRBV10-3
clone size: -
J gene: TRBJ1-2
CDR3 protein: CAISESRKGSDYGYTF
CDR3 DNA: TGTGCCATCAGTGAGTCGAGGAAGGGGTCGGACTATGGCTACACCTTC

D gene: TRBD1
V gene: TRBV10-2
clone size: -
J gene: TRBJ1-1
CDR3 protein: CASRGDRDEAFF
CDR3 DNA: TGCGCCAGCAGGGGGGACAGGGATGAAGCTTTCTTT

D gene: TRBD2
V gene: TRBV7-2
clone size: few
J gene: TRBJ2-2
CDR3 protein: CASSLAGLNTGELFF
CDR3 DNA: TGTGCCAGCAGTCTAGCGGGGCTAAACACCGGGGAGCTGTTTTTT

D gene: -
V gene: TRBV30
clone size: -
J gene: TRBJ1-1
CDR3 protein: CAWSVVGGYTEAFF
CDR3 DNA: TGTGCCTGGAGTGTAGTGGGAGGATACACTGAAGCTTTCTTT